The clone carrying this T cell receptor beta chain counts as medium-sized. Its antigen is currently unknown. Measured with immunoSEQ multiplex PCR; TCRdb has only the in-frame clones, and not every one. Counted here are roughly 5,000 clones, around 13% occurring once; the ten biggest clones make up approximately 25%. This sample is part of a study of tumour-infiltrating T cells in Burkitt lymphoma. For the study at large: Repertoire clonality predicted overall and progression-free survival. Study-level results: Several public clonotypes recurred in numerous Burkitt lymphoma patients.

Germline-derived CDR1 and CDR2 are MDHEN and SYDVKM. The ends were cut back, 2 bases at V and 5 bases at J, with 9 bases in the middle. There are 13 residues in the CDR3. The rearrangement links TRBV28 to TRBJ1-2; D gene unclear. The source of this sequence is a human donor with Burkitt lymphoma. The sample was tumor tissue. CDR3 loop: CASSLARRYGYTF. As DNA, the CDR3 is TGTGCCAGCAGTTTAGCCCGGCGGTATGGCTACACCTTC.